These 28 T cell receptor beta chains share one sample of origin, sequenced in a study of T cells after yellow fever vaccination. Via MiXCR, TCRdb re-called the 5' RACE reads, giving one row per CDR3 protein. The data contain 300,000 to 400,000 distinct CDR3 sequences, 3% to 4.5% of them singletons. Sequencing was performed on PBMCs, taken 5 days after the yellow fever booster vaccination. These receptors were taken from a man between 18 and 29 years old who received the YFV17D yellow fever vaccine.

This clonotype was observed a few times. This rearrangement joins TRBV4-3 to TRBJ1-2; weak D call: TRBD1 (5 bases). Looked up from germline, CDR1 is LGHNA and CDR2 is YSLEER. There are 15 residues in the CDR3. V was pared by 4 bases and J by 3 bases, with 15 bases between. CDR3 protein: CASSRLQGSHYGYTF. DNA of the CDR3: TGCGCCAGCAGCCGCCTTCAGGGAAGTCACTATGGCTACACCTTC.

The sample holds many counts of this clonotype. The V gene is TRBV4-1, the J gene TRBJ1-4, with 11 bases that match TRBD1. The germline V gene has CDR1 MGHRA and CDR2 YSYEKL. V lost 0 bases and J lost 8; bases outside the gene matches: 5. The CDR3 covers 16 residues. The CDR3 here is CASSQDRRDRGEKLFF. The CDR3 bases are TGCGCCAGCAGCCAAGATCGGCGGGACAGGGGGGAAAAACTGTTTTTT.

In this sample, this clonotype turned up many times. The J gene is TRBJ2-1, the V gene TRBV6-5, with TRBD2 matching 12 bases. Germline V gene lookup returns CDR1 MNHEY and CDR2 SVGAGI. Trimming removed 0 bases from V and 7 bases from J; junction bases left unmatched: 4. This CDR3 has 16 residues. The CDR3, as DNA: TGTGCCAGCAGTTACTCCCCTAGCGGGGGGGTAAATGAGCAGTTCTTC. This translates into CASSYSPSGGVNEQFF.

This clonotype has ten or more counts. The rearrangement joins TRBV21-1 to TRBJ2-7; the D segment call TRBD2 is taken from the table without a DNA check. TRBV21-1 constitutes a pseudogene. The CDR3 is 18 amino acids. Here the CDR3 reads CASSFTWRDYASSYEQYV. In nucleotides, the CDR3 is TGTGCCAGCAGCTTTACATGGAGGGACTATGCGAGCTCCTACGAGCAGTACGTC.

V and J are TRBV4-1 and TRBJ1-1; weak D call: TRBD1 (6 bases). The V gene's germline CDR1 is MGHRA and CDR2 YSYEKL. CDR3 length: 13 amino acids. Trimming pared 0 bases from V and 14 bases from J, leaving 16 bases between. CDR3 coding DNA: TGCGCCAGCAGCCAAGATAGTGGGACAAGGGAATTCTTT. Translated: CASSQDSGTREFF.

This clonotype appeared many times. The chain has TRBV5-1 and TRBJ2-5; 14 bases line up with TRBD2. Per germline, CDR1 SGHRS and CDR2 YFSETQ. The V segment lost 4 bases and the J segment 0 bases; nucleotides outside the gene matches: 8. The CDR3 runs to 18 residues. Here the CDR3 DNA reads TGCGCCAGCAGCGCCGGGACTAGCGGGGGTTCGTACCAAGAGACCCAGTACTTC. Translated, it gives CASSAGTSGGSYQETQYF. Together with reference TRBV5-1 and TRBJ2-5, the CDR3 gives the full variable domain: KAGVTQTPRYLIKTRGQQVTLSCSPISGHRSVSWYQQTPGQGLQFLFEYFSETQRNKGNFPGRFSGRQFSNSRSEMNVSTLELGDSALYLCASSAGTSGGSYQETQYFGPGTRLLVL.

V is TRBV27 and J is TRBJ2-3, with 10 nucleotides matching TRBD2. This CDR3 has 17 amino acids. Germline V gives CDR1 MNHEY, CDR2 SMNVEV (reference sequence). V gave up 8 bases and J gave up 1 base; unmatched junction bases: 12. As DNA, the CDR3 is TGTGCCAGCGCCCTTAGGACTAGCGGAATTGGCACAGATACGCAGTATTTT. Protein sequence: CASALRTSGIGTDTQYF.

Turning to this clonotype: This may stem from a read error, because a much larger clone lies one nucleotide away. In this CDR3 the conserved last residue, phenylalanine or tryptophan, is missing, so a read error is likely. CDR3 in amino acids: CSALLGGVNANTGELFL. CDR3 DNA sequence: TGCAGTGCTCTTTTAGGCGGGGTCAACGCGAACACCGGGGAGCTGTTTCTT. The rearrangement joins TRBV20-1 to TRBJ2-2; a possible D gene is TRBD2 (6 bases). The germline V gene has CDR1 DFQATT and CDR2 SNEGSKA (reference sequence). Trimming cost V 5 bases and J 0 bases, with 19 bases left between them. CDR3 length: 17 residues.

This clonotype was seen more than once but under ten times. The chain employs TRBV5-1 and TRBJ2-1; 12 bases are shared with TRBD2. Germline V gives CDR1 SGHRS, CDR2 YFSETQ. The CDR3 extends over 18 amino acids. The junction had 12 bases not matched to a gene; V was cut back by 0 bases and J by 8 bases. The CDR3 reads CASSLARLAGARMDEQFF. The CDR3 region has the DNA TGCGCCAGCAGCTTGGCCCGACTAGCGGGGGCTAGGATGGATGAGCAGTTCTTC. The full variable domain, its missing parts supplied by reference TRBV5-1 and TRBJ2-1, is KAGVTQTPRYLIKTRGQQVTLSCSPISGHRSVSWYQQTPGQGLQFLFEYFSETQRNKGNFPGRFSGRQFSNSRSEMNVSTLELGDSALYLCASSLARLAGARMDEQFFGPGTRLTVL.

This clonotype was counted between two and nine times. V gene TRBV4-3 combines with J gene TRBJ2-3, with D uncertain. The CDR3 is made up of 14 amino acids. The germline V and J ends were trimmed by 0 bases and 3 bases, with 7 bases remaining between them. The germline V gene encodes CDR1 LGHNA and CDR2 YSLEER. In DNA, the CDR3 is TGCGCCAGCAGCCAAGAAATTGGGACAGATACGCAGTATTTT. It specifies CASSQEIGTDTQYF.

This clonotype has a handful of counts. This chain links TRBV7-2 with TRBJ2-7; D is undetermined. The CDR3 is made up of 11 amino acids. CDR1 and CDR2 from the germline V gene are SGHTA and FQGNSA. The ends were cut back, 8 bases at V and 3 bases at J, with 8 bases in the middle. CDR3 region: CASGKNYEQYF. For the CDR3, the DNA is TGTGCCAGCGGGAAGAACTACGAGCAGTACTTC.

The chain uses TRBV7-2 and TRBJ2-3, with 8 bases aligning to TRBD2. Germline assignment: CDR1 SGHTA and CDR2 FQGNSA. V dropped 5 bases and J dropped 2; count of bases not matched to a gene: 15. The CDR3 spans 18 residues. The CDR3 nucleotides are TGTGCCAGCAGCCCCCGAGCCGGGGGGGCCCCCCTCACAGATACGCAGTATTTT. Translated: CASSPRAGGAPLTDTQYF.

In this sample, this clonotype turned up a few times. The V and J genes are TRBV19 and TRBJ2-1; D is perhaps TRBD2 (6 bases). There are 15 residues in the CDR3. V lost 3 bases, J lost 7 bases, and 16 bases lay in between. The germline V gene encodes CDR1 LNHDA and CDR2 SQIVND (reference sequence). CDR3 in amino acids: CASSISPRGGNEQFF. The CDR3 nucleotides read TGTGCCAGTAGTATCTCTCCCCGGGGAGGTAATGAGCAGTTCTTC.

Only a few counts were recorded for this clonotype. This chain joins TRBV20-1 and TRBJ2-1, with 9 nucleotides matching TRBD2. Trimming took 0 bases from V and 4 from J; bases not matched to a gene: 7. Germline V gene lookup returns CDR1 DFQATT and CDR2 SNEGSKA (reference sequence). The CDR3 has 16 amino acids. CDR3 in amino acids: CSARDRLAGLYNEQFF. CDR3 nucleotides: TGCAGTGCTAGAGATCGCCTAGCGGGGCTTTACAATGAGCAGTTCTTC.

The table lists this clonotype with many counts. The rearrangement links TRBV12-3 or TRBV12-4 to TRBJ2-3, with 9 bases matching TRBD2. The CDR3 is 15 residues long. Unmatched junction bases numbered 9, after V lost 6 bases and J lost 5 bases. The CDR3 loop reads CASRHSGGQRDTQYF. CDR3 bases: TGTGCCAGCAGACACAGCGGGGGGCAGCGAGATACGCAGTATTTT.

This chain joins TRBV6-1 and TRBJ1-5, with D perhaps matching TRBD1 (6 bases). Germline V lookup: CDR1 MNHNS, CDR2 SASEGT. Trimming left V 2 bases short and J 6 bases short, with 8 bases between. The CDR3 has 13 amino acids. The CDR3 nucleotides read TGTGCCAGCAGTGAACAGGGGAGTCAGCCCCAGCATTTT. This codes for CASSEQGSQPQHF.

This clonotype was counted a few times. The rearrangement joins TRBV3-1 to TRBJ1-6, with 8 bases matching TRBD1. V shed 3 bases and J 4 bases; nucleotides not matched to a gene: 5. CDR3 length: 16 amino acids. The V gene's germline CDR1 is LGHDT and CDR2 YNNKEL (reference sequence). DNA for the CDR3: TGTGCCAGCAGCCAGATGGGACAGGCATATAATTCACCCCTCCACTTT. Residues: CASSQMGQAYNSPLHF. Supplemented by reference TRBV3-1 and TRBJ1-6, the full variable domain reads DTAVSQTPKYLVTQMGNDKSIKCEQNLGHDTMYWYKQDSKKFLKIMFSYNNKELIINETVPNRFSPKSPDKAHLNLHINSLELGDSAVYFCASSQMGQAYNSPLHFGNGTRLTVT.

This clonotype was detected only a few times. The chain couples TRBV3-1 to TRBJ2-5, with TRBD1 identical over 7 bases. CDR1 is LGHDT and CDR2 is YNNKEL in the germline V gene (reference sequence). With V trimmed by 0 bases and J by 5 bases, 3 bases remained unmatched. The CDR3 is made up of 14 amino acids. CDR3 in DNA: TGTGCCAGCAGCCAAGAAGACAGGGAGGAGACCCAGTACTTC. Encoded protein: CASSQEDREETQYF.

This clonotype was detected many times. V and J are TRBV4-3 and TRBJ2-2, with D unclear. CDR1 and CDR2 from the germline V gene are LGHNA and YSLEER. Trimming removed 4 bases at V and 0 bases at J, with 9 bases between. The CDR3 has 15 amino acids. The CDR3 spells CASSLGYPNTGELFF. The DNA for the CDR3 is TGCGCCAGCAGCCTCGGCTACCCGAACACCGGGGAGCTGTTTTTT.

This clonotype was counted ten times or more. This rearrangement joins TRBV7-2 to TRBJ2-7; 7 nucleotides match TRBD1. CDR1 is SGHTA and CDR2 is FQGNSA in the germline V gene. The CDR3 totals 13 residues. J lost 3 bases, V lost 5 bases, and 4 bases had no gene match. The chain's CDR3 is CASSPTGFYEQYV. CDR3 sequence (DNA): TGTGCCAGCAGCCCGACAGGGTTCTACGAGCAGTACGTC.

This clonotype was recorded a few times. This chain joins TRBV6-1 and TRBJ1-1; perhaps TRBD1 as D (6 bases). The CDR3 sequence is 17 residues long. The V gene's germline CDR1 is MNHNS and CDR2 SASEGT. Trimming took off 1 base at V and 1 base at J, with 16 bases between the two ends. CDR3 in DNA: TGTGCCAGCAGTGAAGGGAGGACAGCGATGGGGAACACTGAAGCTTTCTTT. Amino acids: CASSEGRTAMGNTEAFF.

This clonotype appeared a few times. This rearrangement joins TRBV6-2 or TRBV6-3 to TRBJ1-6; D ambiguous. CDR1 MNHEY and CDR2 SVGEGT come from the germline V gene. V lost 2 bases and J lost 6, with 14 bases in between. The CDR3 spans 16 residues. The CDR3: CASSYEASRFNSPLHF. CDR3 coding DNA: TGTGCCAGCAGTTACGAAGCGTCCAGATTTAATTCACCCCTCCACTTT.

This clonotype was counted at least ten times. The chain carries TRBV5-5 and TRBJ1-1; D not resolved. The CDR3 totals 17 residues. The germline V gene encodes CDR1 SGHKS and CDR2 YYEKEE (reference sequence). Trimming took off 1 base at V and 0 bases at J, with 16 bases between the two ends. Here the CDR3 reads CASSLLTTEAMNTEAFF. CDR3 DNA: TGTGCCAGCAGCTTGCTGACAACCGAGGCCATGAACACTGAAGCTTTCTTT.

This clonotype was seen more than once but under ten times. CDR3 sequence: CASSLDRKGYTF. DNA for the CDR3: TGTGCCAGCAGTTTGGACAGGAAAGGCTACACCTTC. The chain joins TRBV27 to TRBJ1-2; 7 nucleotides agree with TRBD1. The V segment lost 3 bases and the J segment 8 bases; nucleotides outside the gene matches: 3. Germline V gives CDR1 MNHEY, CDR2 SMNVEV (reference sequence). This CDR3 comprises 12 residues.

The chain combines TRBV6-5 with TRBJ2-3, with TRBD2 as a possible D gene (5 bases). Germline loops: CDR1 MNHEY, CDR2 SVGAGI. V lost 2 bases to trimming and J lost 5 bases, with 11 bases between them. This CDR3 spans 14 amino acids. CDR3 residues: CASSYVLAKDTQYF. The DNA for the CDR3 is TGTGCCAGCAGTTACGTGCTAGCCAAAGATACGCAGTATTTT.

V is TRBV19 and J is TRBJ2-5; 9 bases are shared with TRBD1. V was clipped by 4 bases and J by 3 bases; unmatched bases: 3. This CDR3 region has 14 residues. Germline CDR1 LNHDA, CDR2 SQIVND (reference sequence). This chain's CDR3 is CASSRGTGKETQYF. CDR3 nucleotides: TGTGCCAGTAGTAGGGGGACAGGGAAAGAGACCCAGTACTTC.

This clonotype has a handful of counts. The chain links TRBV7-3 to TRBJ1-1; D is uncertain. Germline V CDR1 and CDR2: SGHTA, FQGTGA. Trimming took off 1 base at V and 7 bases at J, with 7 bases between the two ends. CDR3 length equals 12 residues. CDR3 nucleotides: TGTGCCAGCAGCTTAAACCACGGTGAAGCTTTCTTT. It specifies CASSLNHGEAFF.

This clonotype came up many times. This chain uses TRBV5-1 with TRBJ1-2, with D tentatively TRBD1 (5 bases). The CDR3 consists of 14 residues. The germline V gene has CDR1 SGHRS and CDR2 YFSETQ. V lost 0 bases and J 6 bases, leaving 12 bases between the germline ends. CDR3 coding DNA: TGCGCCAGCAGCTTGGTTTCAGGCAGGGATGGCTACACCTTC. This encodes CASSLVSGRDGYTF.